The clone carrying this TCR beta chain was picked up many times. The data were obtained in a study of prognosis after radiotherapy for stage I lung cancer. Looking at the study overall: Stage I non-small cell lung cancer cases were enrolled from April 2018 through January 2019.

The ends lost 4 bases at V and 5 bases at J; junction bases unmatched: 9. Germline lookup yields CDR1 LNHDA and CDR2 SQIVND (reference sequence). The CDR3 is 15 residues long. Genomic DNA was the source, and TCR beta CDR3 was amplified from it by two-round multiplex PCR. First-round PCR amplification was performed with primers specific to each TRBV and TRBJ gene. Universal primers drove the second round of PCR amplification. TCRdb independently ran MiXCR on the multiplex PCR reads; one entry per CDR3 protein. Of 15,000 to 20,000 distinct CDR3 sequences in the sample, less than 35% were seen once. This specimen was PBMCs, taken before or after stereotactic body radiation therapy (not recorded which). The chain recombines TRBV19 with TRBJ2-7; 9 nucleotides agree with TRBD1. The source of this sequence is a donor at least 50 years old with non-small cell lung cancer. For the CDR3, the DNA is TGTGCCAGTAGTAGGAACAGGGGGCGCGAAAACGAGCAGTACTTC. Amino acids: CASSRNRGRENEQYF.